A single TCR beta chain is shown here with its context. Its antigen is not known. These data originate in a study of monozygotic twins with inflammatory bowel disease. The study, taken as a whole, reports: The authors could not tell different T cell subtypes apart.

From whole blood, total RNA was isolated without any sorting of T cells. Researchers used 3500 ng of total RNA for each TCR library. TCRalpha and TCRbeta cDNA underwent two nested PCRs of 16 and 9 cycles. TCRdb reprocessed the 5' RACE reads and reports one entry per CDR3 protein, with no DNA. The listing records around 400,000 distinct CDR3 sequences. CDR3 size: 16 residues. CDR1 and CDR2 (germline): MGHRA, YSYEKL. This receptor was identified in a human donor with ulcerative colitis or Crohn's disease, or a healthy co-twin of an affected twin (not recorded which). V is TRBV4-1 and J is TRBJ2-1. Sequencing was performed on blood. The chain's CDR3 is CASSQDAFGSFDEQFF.